This is a list of T cell receptor beta chains from one sample in a study of shared clonotypes between healthy human individuals. TCRdb's table, derived via immunoSEQ multiplex PCR, lists solely in-frame clones and lacks some. This table has about 1,900,000 clones, approximately 95% appearing once. Material: naive CD8+ T cells sorted from blood. Every receptor here comes from a man aged 18 to 30 in good health. The CDR3 runs from the conserved cysteine through the conserved F or W. The D gene is left open where the match is weak. Some rows have no size entry. The others give once, few or many, or a class for an expanded clone.

CDR3 DNA: TGTGCCAGTAGTATTGGGACGGATAATTCACCCCTCCACTTT
CDR3 protein: CASSIGTDNSPLHF
V gene: TRBV19
clone size: once
J gene: TRBJ1-6
D gene: -

CDR3 DNA: TGTGCCAGCAGCTTATGGGCGACGGGGGCCCGCAATTCACCCCTCCACTTT
CDR3 protein: CASSLWATGARNSPLHF
V gene: TRBV11-2
clone size: -
J gene: TRBJ1-6
D gene: -

CDR3 DNA: TGTGCCAGCAGCAAAAATGGCTGTGGACCGTGGACCGGGGAGCTGTTTTTT
CDR3 protein: CASSKNGCGPWTGELFF
V gene: TRBV21-1
clone size: -
J gene: TRBJ2-2
D gene: -

CDR3 DNA: TGTGCCAGCAGCTTAGACCCGGCAGCGTGGGATGGCTACACCTTC
CDR3 protein: CASSLDPAAWDGYTF
V gene: TRBV7-6
clone size: -
J gene: TRBJ1-2
D gene: -

CDR3 DNA: TGTGCCAGCAGATATCAGACAGGGGTAAACACTGAAGCTTTCTTT
CDR3 protein: CASRYQTGVNTEAFF
V gene: TRBV27
clone size: -
J gene: TRBJ1-1
D gene: TRBD1

CDR3 DNA: TGTGCCAGCAGCGAGGGGACAGAGGGCCAAGAGACCCAGTACTTC
CDR3 protein: CASSEGTEGQETQYF
V gene: TRBV11-2
clone size: -
J gene: TRBJ2-5
D gene: TRBD1

CDR3 DNA: TGTGCCACGTGGGACTCCTCAACATCCGGGGAGCTGTTTTTT
CDR3 protein: CATWDSSTSGELFF
V gene: TRBV6-5
clone size: -
J gene: TRBJ2-2
D gene: -

CDR3 DNA: TGTGCCAGCGGGGACAGGGTAAACACTGAAGCTTTCTTT
CDR3 protein: CASGDRVNTEAFF
V gene: TRBV2
clone size: -
J gene: TRBJ1-1
D gene: TRBD1

CDR3 DNA: TGTGCCAGCTCACCCGAAATGAACACTGAAGCTTTCTTT
CDR3 protein: CASSPEMNTEAFF
V gene: TRBV18
clone size: -
J gene: TRBJ1-1
D gene: -

CDR3 DNA: TGTGCCAGCAGCTGGAGCGGGACCAGCTCCTACAATGAGCAGTTCTTC
CDR3 protein: CASSWSGTSSYNEQFF
V gene: TRBV11-2
clone size: -
J gene: TRBJ2-1
D gene: TRBD2

CDR3 DNA: TGTGCCAGCAGCTTAACCGGTGTGGAGACCCAGTACTTC
CDR3 protein: CASSLTGVETQYF
V gene: TRBV7-2
clone size: once
J gene: TRBJ2-5
D gene: -

CDR3 DNA: TGTGCCAGCAGTTTTTTTCAGGCCCGTAAGCCCCTTAACTATGGCTACACCTTC
CDR3 protein: CASSFFQARKPLNYGYTF
V gene: TRBV28
clone size: -
J gene: TRBJ1-2
D gene: -

CDR3 DNA: TGTGCCAGCGTGGAAACGGGAGGCGTATCCGTACTTACTGAAGCTTTCTTT
CDR3 protein: CASVETGGVSVLTEAFF
V gene: TRBV7-9
clone size: -
J gene: TRBJ1-1
D gene: -

CDR3 DNA: TGTGCCAGCAGACAAATAGGGCCCAGGGACAGGATCTACGAGCAGTACTTC
CDR3 protein: CASRQIGPRDRIYEQYF
V gene: TRBV27
clone size: -
J gene: TRBJ2-7
D gene: TRBD1

CDR3 DNA: TGTGCCAGCAGTAATAATGGGAAGGAATCTGGAAACACCATATATTTT
CDR3 protein: CASSNNGKESGNTIYF
V gene: TRBV7-9
clone size: -
J gene: TRBJ1-3
D gene: -

CDR3 DNA: TGCGCCAGCAGCCCTTTAGCGGGAGCTGACTACGAGCAGTACTTC
CDR3 protein: CASSPLAGADYEQYF
V gene: TRBV4-3
clone size: once
J gene: TRBJ2-7
D gene: TRBD2

CDR3 DNA: TGTGCCAGCAGTGAATGGGTTGGGACGGTGAACACTGAAGCTTTCTTT
CDR3 protein: CASSEWVGTVNTEAFF
V gene: TRBV6-1
clone size: -
J gene: TRBJ1-1
D gene: -

CDR3 DNA: TGCGCCAGCAGCCAAGATTGGCTAGCGGAAAACACCGGGGAGCTGTTTTTT
CDR3 protein: CASSQDWLAENTGELFF
V gene: TRBV4-1
clone size: -
J gene: TRBJ2-2
D gene: TRBD2

CDR3 DNA: TGTGCCAGCAGTTTATGGGGAGGGGCGAGCTACAATGAGCAGTTCTTC
CDR3 protein: CASSLWGGASYNEQFF
V gene: TRBV27
clone size: -
J gene: TRBJ2-1
D gene: TRBD2

CDR3 DNA: TGTGCCAGCAGCTTGTCTGGGTTCGCTGGGGCCAACGTCCTGACTTTC
CDR3 protein: CASSLSGFAGANVLTF
V gene: TRBV13
clone size: -
J gene: TRBJ2-6
D gene: -

CDR3 DNA: TGTGCCACCAGCGAGAGTTCTACGCTGGAGCAGTACTTC
CDR3 protein: CATSESSTLEQYF
V gene: TRBV15
clone size: -
J gene: TRBJ2-7
D gene: -

CDR3 DNA: TGCGCCAGCAGCCAAGGGGGGTCCCTAGCGGGAGGGCCAGGGAATGAGCAGTTCTTC
CDR3 protein: CASSQGGSLAGGPGNEQFF
V gene: TRBV4-3
clone size: -
J gene: TRBJ2-1
D gene: TRBD2

CDR3 DNA: TGTGCCAACAGACAGGGGGGTAATTCACCCCTCCACTTT
CDR3 protein: CANRQGGNSPLHF
V gene: TRBV2
clone size: -
J gene: TRBJ1-6
D gene: TRBD1

CDR3 DNA: TGTGCCAGCAGCGCAGGACAGGCCTACGAGCAGTACTTC
CDR3 protein: CASSAGQAYEQYF
V gene: TRBV6-5
clone size: -
J gene: TRBJ2-7
D gene: TRBD1

CDR3 DNA: TGTGCCAGCAGCTCCAACCTAGACAGCTATGGCTACACCTTC
CDR3 protein: CASSSNLDSYGYTF
V gene: TRBV7-9
clone size: -
J gene: TRBJ1-2
D gene: -

CDR3 DNA: TGTGCCAGCAGAACAACCAGGGGGCGTTGGGAGACCCAGTACTTC
CDR3 protein: CASRTTRGRWETQYF
V gene: TRBV25-1
clone size: -
J gene: TRBJ2-5
D gene: TRBD1

CDR3 DNA: TGCGCCAGCAGCCAAGATCGAGTGACAAATTACTACAATGAGCAGTTCTTC
CDR3 protein: CASSQDRVTNYYNEQFF
V gene: TRBV4-3
clone size: -
J gene: TRBJ2-1
D gene: -

CDR3 DNA: TGTGCCAGCCTCGGGGGGACGGGCGGGGAGCTGTTTTTT
CDR3 protein: CASLGGTGGELFF
V gene: TRBV27
clone size: -
J gene: TRBJ2-2
D gene: TRBD2

CDR3 DNA: TGTGCCAGCAGCCAAGAAGTCGTCCTAGCGCGGGGGGTCCAGTACTTC
CDR3 protein: CASSQEVVLARGVQYF
V gene: TRBV4-2
clone size: -
J gene: TRBJ2-5
D gene: TRBD2

CDR3 DNA: TGTGCCAGCAGCGTAGGGGCGGGAGGCGGCACAGATACGCAGTATTTT
CDR3 protein: CASSVGAGGGTDTQYF
V gene: TRBV9
clone size: -
J gene: TRBJ2-3
D gene: TRBD2

CDR3 DNA: TGCGCCAGCACCCCGTCGGAGGGTAACACCGGGGAGCTGTTTTTT
CDR3 protein: CASTPSEGNTGELFF
V gene: TRBV5-1
clone size: -
J gene: TRBJ2-2
D gene: -

CDR3 DNA: TGTGCCAGCAGTTTCGCAGTGGACACTGAAGCTTTCTTT
CDR3 protein: CASSFAVDTEAFF
V gene: TRBV27
clone size: -
J gene: TRBJ1-1
D gene: -

CDR3 DNA: TGTGCCAGTAGTATAATACCACAGGCATTGAACACTGAAGCTTTCTTT
CDR3 protein: CASSIIPQALNTEAFF
V gene: TRBV19
clone size: -
J gene: TRBJ1-1
D gene: -

CDR3 DNA: TGTGCCAGCAGCTTAGGGCCGGGGGCTGATGGCTACACCTTC
CDR3 protein: CASSLGPGADGYTF
V gene: TRBV11-2
clone size: -
J gene: TRBJ1-2
D gene: -

CDR3 DNA: TGTGCCAGCAGTCGTCGGGAGACTGCCACCTACGAGCAGTACTTC
CDR3 protein: CASSRRETATYEQYF
V gene: TRBV27
clone size: once
J gene: TRBJ2-7
D gene: -

CDR3 DNA: TGCGCCAGCAGCCAAGCCGTTTCGACAGGGGGCTTTAACCATGAGCAGTTCTTC
CDR3 protein: CASSQAVSTGGFNHEQFF
V gene: TRBV4-3
clone size: -
J gene: TRBJ2-1
D gene: TRBD1

CDR3 DNA: TGTGCCAGCAGCTTGCGACAGGGAGCTCTTTACAATGAGCAGTTCTTC
CDR3 protein: CASSLRQGALYNEQFF
V gene: TRBV5-6
clone size: -
J gene: TRBJ2-1
D gene: TRBD1

CDR3 DNA: TGTGCCAGCAGTTTGACAGGGGCCGAGAACACTGAAGCTTTCTTT
CDR3 protein: CASSLTGAENTEAFF
V gene: TRBV6-6
clone size: -
J gene: TRBJ1-1
D gene: TRBD1

CDR3 DNA: TGTGCCAGCAGGATTAGAGGACAGGGAGGCTATGGCTACACCTTC
CDR3 protein: CASRIRGQGGYGYTF
V gene: TRBV5-6
clone size: -
J gene: TRBJ1-2
D gene: TRBD1

CDR3 DNA: TGTGCCAGCAGCTTAGATGAGACATCCAATCAGCCCCAGCATTTT
CDR3 protein: CASSLDETSNQPQHF
V gene: TRBV7-8
clone size: -
J gene: TRBJ1-5
D gene: -

CDR3 DNA: TGTGCCAGCAGCGGGCCCGGGGACTACGAGCAGTACTTC
CDR3 protein: CASSGPGDYEQYF
V gene: TRBV13
clone size: -
J gene: TRBJ2-7
D gene: -

CDR3 DNA: TGTGCCAGCAGCGGTTACCAGACAGATACGCAGTATTTT
CDR3 protein: CASSGYQTDTQYF
V gene: TRBV6-5
clone size: -
J gene: TRBJ2-3
D gene: -

CDR3 DNA: TGTGCCAGCAGCTTAGCGGAAGCAGGGTCCTACGAGCAGTACTTC
CDR3 protein: CASSLAEAGSYEQYF
V gene: TRBV7-9
clone size: -
J gene: TRBJ2-7
D gene: -

CDR3 DNA: TGTGCCAGCAGCCCAGGACAGTTCCTCGGGGAAAAACTGTTTTTT
CDR3 protein: CASSPGQFLGEKLFF
V gene: TRBV27
clone size: -
J gene: TRBJ1-4
D gene: -

CDR3 DNA: TGTGCCAGCAGCGGGGCTTGGGAAGGCTACACCTTC
CDR3 protein: CASSGAWEGYTF
V gene: TRBV21-1
clone size: few
J gene: TRBJ1-2
D gene: -

CDR3 DNA: TGCGCCAGCAGCCAAGATCGCGGTACACCCCAGCAGCAGTACTTC
CDR3 protein: CASSQDRGTPQQQYF
V gene: TRBV4-1
clone size: -
J gene: TRBJ2-7
D gene: -

CDR3 DNA: TGCGCCAGCAGCCGCGCAACAGGGATTAATGAAAAACTGTTTTTT
CDR3 protein: CASSRATGINEKLFF
V gene: TRBV4-3
clone size: -
J gene: TRBJ1-4
D gene: -

CDR3 DNA: TGTGCCACCGAGGACAAAAATCAGCCCCAGCATTTT
CDR3 protein: CATEDKNQPQHF
V gene: TRBV19
clone size: -
J gene: TRBJ1-5
D gene: -

CDR3 DNA: TGTGCCAGCAGCGTATTCTCCTCGGATGGCTACACCTTC
CDR3 protein: CASSVFSSDGYTF
V gene: TRBV9
clone size: -
J gene: TRBJ1-2
D gene: -